The clone carrying this TCR beta chain has only one observation. Its antigen is unknown. In germline, CDR1 is SNHLY, CDR2 FYNNEI. This CDR3 has 12 residues. Trimming pared 8 bases from V and 6 bases from J, leaving 11 bases between. This sample stems from a study of long-term antiretroviral therapy in people with HIV. At the survey level, the v3.0 immunoSEQ assay was run. Generated by immunoSEQ multiplex PCR, the TCRdb table keeps only in-frame clones and is missing some. Seen here are fewer than 40,000 clones, around 72% observed once, and the top ten hold 7% to 10%. The study used samples holding about 0.9-11 million cryopreserved PBMC before DNA extraction. General observations from the study: Controls had broader CDR3 length ranges than HIV repertoires did.

This TCR came from a woman between 45 and 60 years old with HIV. V is TRBV2 and J is TRBJ2-1; the D is unclear. Material: unsorted PBMCs, obtained 3.1 years after starting antiretroviral therapy. The CDR3 nucleotides are TGTGCCAGCGGGGAATCGGGCAATGAGCAGTTCTTC. Protein product: CASGESGNEQFF.